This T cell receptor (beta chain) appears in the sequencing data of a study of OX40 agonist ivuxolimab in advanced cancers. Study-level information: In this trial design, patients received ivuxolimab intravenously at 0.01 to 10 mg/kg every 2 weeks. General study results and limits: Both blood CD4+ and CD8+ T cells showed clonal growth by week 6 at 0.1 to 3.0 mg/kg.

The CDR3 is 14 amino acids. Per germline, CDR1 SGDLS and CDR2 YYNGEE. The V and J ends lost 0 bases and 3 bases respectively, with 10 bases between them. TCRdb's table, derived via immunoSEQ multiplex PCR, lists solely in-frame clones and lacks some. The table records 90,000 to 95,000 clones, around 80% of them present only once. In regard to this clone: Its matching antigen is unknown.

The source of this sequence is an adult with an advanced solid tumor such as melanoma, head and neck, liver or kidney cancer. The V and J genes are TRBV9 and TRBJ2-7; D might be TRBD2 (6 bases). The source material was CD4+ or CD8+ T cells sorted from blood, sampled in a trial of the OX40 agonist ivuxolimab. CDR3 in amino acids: CASSVEEGGYEQYF. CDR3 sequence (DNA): TGTGCCAGCAGCGTAGAAGAGGGAGGCTACGAGCAGTACTTC.